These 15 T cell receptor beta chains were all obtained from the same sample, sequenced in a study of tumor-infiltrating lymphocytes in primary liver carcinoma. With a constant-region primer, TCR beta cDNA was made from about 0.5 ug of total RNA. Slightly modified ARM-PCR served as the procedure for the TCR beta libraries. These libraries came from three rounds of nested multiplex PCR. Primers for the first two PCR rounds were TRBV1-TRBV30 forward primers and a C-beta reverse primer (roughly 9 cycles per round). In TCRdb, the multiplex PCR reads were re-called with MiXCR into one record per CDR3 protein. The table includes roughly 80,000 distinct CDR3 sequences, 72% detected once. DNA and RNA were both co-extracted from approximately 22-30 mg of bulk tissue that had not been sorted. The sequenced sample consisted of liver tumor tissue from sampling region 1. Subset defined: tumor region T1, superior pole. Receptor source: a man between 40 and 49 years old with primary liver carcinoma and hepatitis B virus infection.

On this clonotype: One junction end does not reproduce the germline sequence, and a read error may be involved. The CDR3 loop reads CPSSLGLADNEQFF. The CDR3 DNA reads as TGTCCCAGCAGCTTGGGGCTAGCTGACAATGAGCAGTTCTTC. The rearrangement joins TRBV11-2 to TRBJ2-1, with D perhaps matching TRBD1 or TRBD2 (5 bases each). CDR3 length: 14 residues. Germline CDR1 reads SGHAT; CDR2 reads FQNNGV. The full variable domain, with the rest looked up from reference TRBV11-2 and TRBJ2-1, is EAGVAQSPRYKIIEKRQSVAFWCNPISGHATLYWYQQILGQGPKLLIQFQNNGVVDDSQLPKDRFSAERLKGVDSTLKIQPAKLEDSAVYLCPSSLGLADNEQFFGPGTRLTVL.

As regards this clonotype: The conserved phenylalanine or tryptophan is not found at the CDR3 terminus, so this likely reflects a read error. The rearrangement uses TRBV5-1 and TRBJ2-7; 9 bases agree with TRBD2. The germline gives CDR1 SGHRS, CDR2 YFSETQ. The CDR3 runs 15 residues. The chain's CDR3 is CASSSLASGTNEQYI. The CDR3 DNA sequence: TGCGCTAGCAGCTCCCTGGCTAGCGGGACCAACGAGCAGTACATC.

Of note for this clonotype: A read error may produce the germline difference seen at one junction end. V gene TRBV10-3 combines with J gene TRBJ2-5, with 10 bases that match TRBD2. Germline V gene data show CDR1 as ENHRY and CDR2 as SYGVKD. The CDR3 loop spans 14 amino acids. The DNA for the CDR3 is TGTGCCATCAATGACGAAGCGGGAGGGGAGACCCGGTACTTC. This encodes CAINDEAGGETRYF.

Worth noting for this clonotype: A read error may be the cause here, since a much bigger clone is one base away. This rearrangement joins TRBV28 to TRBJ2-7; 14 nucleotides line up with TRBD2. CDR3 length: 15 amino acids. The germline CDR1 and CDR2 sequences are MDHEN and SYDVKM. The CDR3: CAISSWTSGRREQYF. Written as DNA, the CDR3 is TGTGCCATCAGTTCCTGGACTAGCGGGAGGCGCGAGCAGTACTTC.

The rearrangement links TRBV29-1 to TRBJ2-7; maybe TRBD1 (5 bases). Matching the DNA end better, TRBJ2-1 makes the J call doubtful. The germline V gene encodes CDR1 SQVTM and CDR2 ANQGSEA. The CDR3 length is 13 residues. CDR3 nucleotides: TGCAGCGTTGACAGGGAAGGTAGCTACGAGCAGTTCTTC. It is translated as CSVDREGSYEQFF.

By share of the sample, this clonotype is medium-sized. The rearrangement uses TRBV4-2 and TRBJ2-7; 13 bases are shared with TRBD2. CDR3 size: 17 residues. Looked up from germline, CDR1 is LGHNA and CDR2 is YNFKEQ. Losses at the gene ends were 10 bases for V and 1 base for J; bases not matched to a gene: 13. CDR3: CATTGLAGVYKSYEQYF. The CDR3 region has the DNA TGTGCCACTACTGGACTAGCGGGAGTTTATAAGTCCTACGAGCAGTACTTC.

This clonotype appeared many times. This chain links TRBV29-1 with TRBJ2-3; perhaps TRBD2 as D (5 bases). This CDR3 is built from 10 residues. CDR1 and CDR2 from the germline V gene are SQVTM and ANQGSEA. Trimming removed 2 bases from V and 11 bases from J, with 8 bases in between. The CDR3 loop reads CSVESAGQYF. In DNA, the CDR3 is TGCAGCGTTGAATCTGCGGGGCAGTATTTT.

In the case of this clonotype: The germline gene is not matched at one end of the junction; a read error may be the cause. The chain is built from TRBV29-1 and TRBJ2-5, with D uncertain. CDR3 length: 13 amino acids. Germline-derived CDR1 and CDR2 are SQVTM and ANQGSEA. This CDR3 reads CSVEGHLKETLYF. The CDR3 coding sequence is TGCAGCGTTGAAGGACACTTAAAAGAGACCCTGTACTTC.

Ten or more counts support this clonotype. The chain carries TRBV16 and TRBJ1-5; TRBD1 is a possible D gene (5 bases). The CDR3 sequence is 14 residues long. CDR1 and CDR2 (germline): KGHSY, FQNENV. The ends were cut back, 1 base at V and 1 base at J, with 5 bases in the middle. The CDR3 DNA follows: TGTGCCAGCAGCCAATGGGGCAGCAATCAGCCCCAGCATTTT. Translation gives CASSQWGSNQPQHF.

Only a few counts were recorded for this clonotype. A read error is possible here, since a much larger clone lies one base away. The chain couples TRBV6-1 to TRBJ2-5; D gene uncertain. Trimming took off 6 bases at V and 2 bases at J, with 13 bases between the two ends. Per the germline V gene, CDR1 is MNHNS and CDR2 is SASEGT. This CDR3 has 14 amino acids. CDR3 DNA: TGTGCCAGCAGATCGCGCTTTACTCAAGAGACCCAGTACTTC. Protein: CASRSRFTQETQYF.

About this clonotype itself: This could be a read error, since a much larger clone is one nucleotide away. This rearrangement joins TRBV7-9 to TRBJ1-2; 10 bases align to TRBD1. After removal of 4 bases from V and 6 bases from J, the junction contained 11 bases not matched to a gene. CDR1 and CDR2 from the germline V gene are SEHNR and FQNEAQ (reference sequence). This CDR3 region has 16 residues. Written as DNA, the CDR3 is TGTGCCAGCAGCTCAACTGACAGGGGGCTGCCCCATGGCTACACCTTC. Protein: CASSSTDRGLPHGYTF.

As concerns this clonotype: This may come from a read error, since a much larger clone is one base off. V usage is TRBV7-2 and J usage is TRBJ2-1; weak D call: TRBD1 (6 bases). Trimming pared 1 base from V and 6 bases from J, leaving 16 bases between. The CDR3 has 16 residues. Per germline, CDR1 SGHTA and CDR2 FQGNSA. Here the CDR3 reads CASSLVGRQGFNEQFF. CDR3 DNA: TGTGCCAGCAGCTTAGTGGGCAGGCAGGGGTTCAATGAGCAGTTCTTC.

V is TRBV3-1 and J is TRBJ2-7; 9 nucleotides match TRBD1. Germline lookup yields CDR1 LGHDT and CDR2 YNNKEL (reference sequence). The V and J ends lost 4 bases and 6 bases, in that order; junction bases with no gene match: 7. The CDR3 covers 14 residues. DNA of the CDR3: TGTGCCAGCAGCCCCCGGGACAGGGCGCGCGAGCAGTACTTC. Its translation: CASSPRDRAREQYF.

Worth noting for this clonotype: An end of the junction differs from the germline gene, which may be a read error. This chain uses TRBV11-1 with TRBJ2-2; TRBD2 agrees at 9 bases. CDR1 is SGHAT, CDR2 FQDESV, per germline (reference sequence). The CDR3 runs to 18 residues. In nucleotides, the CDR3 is TGTGCCAGCAGCTTAGACGCTGCGGCAGGGACTAGCACCGGGGAGATGTTCTTC. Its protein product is CASSLDAAAGTSTGEMFF.

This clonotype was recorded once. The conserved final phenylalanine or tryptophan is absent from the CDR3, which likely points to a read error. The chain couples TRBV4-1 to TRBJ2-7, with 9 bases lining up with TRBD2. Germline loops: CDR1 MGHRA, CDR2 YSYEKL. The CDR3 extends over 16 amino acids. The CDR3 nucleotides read TGCTCCATCAGCCAAGATCAGGGACTAGCAGCTTACGAGCAGTACTTA. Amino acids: CSISQDQGLAAYEQYL.